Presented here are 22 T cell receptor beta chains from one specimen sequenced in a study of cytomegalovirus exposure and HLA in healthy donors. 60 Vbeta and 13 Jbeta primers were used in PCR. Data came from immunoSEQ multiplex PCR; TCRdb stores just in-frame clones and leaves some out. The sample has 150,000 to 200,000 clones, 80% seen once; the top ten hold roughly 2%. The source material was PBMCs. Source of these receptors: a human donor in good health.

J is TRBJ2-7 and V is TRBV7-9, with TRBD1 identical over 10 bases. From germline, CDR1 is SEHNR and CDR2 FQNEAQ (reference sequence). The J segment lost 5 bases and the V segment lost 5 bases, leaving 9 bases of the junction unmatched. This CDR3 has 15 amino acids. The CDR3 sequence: CASSEDGTGVHEQYF. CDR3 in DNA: TGTGCCAGCAGCGAAGACGGGACAGGGGTCCACGAGCAGTACTTC.

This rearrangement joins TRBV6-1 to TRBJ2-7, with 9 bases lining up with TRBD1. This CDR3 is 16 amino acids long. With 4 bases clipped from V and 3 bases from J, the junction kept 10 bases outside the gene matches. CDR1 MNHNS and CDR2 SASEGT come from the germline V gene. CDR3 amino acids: CASSGEQTGGGYEQYF. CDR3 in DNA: TGTGCCAGCAGTGGGGAACAGACAGGGGGGGGCTACGAGCAGTACTTC.

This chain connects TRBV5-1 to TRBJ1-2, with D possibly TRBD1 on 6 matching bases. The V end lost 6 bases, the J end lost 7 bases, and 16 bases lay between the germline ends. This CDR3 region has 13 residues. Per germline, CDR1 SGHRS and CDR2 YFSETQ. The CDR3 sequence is CASNTGGASGYTF. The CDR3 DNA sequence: TGCGCCAGCAACACTGGGGGCGCTAGTGGCTACACCTTC.

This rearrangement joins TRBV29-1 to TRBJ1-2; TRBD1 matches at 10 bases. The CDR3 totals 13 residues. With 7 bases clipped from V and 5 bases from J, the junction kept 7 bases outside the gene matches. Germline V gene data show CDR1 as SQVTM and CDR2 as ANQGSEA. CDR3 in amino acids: CSALGTGDYGYTF. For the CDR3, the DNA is TGCAGCGCCCTAGGGACAGGGGATTATGGCTACACCTTC.

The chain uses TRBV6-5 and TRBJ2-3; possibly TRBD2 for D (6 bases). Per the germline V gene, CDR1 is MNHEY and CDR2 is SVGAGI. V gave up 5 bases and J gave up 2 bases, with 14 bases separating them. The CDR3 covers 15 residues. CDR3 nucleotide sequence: TGTGCCAGCAGTAACCGACTAGGGAACACAGATACGCAGTATTTT. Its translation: CASSNRLGNTDTQYF.

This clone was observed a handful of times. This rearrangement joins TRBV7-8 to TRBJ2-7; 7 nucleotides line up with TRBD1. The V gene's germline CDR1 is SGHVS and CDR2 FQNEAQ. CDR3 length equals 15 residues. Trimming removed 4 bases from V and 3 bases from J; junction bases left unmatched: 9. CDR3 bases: TGTGCCAGCAGCTCCGTGCAGGGGGTCCTCTACGAGCAGTACTTC. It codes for CASSSVQGVLYEQYF.

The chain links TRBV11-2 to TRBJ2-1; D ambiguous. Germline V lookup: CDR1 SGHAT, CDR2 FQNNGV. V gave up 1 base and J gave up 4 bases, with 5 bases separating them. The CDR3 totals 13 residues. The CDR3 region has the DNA TGTGCCAGCAGCTTAGGTCCGTACAATGAGCAGTTCTTC. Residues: CASSLGPYNEQFF.

The CDR3 loop reads CASSLELGLRPGEKLFF. In DNA, the CDR3 is TGTGCCAGCAGCTTAGAGTTGGGGCTACGCCCTGGGGAAAAACTGTTTTTT. The chain recombines TRBV7-2 with TRBJ1-4, with D possibly being TRBD1 (5 bases). Trimming pared 1 base from V and 8 bases from J, leaving 20 bases between. The germline CDR1 and CDR2 sequences are SGHTA and FQGNSA. The CDR3 runs 17 residues.

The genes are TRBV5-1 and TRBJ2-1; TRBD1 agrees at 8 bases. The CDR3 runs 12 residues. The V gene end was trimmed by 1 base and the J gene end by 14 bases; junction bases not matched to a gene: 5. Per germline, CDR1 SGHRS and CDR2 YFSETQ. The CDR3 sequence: CASSLTDRDEFF. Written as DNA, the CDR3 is TGCGCCAGCAGCTTGACGGACAGGGATGAGTTCTTC.

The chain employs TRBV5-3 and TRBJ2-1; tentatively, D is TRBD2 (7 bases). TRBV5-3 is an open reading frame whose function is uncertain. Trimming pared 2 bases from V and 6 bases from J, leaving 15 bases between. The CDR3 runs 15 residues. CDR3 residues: CARSLGGAIFNEQFF. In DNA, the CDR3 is TGTGCCAGAAGCTTAGGGGGGGCCATATTCAATGAGCAGTTCTTC.

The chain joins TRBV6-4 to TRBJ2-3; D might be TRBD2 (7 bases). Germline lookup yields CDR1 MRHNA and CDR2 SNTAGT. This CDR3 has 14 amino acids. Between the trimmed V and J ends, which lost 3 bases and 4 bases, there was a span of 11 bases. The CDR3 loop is CASSEGGGPDTQYF. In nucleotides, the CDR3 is TGTGCCAGCAGTGAAGGGGGGGGCCCAGATACGCAGTATTTT.

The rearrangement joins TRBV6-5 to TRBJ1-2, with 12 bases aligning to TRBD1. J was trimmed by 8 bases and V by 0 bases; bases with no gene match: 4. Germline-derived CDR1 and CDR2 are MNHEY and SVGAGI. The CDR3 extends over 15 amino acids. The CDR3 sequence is CASSYSGQGAGGYTF. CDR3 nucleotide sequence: TGTGCCAGCAGTTACTCGGGACAGGGGGCTGGCGGCTACACCTTC.

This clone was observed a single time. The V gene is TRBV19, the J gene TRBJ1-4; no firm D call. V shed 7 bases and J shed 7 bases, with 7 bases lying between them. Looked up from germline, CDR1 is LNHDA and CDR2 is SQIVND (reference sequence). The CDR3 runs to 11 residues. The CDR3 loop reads CASTNSEKLFF. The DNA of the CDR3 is TGTGCCAGTACCAACAGTGAAAAACTGTTTTTT.

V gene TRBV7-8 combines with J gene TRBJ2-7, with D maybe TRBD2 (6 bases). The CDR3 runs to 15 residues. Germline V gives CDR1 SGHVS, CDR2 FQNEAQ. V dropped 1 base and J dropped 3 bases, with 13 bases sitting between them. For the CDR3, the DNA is TGTGCCAGCAGCTTAGGGCAGGGAGGTGGCTACGAGCAGTACTTC. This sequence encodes CASSLGQGGGYEQYF.

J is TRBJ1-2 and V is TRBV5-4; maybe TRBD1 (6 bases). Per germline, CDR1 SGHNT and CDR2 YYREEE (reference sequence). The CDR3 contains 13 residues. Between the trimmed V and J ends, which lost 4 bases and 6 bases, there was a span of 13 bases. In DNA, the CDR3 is TGTGCCAGCAGCCTACAGGGAGGGGATGGCTACACCTTC. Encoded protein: CASSLQGGDGYTF. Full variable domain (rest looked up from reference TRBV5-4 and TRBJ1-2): ETGVTQSPTHLIKTRGQQVTLRCSSQSGHNTVSWYQQALGQGPQFIFQYYREEENGRGNFPPRFSGLQFPNYSSELNVNALELDDSALYLCASSLQGGDGYTFGSGTRLTVV.

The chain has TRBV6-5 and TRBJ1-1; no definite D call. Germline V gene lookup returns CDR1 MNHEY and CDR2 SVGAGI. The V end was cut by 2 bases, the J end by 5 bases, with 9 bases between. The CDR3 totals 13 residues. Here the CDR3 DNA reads TGTGCCAGCAGTTACCCGAGAGTGACTGAAGCTTTCTTT. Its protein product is CASSYPRVTEAFF.

The CDR3 sequence: CASSRGGVEQYF. DNA of the CDR3: TGTGCCAGCAGCCGCGGCGGTGTCGAGCAGTACTTC. The gene calls are TRBV11-2 and TRBJ2-7; D remains ambiguous. The CDR3 sequence is 12 residues long. Deletions cut 5 bases from V and 6 bases from J, with 11 bases between. Germline V lookup: CDR1 SGHAT, CDR2 FQNNGV.

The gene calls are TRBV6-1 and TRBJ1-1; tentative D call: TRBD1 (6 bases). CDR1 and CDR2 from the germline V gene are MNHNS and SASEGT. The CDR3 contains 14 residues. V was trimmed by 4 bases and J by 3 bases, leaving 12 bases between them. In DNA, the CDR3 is TGTGCCAGCAGTGTCCTAAGGACAGACACTGAAGCTTTCTTT. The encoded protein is CASSVLRTDTEAFF.

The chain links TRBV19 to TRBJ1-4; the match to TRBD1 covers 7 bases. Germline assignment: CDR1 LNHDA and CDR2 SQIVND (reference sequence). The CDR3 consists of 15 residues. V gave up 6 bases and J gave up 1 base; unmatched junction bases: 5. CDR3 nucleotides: TGTGCCAGTAGGATCCGACAGGGAACTAATGAAAAACTGTTTTTT. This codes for CASRIRQGTNEKLFF.

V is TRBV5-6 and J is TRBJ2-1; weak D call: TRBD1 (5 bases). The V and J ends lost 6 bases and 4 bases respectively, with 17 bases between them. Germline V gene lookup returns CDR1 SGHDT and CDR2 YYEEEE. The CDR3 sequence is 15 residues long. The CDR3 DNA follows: TGTGCCAGCAACCAGATCGTAGGGGATTACAATGAGCAGTTCTTC. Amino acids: CASNQIVGDYNEQFF.

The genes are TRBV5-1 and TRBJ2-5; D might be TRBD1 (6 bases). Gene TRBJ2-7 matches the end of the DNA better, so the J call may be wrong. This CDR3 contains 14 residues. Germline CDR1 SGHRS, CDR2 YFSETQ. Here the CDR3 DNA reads TGCGCCAGCAGCCGGGACATCGGCTCCTACGAGCAGTACTTC. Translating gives CASSRDIGSYEQYF.

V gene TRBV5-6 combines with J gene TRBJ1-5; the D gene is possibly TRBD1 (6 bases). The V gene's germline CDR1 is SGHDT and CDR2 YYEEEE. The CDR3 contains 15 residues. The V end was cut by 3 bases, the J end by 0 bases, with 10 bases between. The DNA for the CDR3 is TGTGCCAGCAGCTCACAGGGTTTTAGCAATCAGCCCCAGCATTTT. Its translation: CASSSQGFSNQPQHF. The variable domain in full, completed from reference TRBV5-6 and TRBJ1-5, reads DAGVTQSPTHLIKTRGQQVTLRCSPKSGHDTVSWYQQALGQGPQFIFQYYEEEERQRGNFPDRFSGHQFPNYSSELNVNALLLGDSALYLCASSSQGFSNQPQHFGDGTRLSIL.